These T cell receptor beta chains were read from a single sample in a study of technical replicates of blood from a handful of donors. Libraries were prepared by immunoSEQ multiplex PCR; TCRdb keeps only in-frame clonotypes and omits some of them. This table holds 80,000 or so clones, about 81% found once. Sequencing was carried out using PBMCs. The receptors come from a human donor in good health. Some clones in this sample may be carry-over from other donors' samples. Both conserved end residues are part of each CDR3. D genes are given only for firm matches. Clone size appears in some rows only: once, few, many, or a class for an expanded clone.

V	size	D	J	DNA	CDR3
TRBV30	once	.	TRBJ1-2	TGTGCCCGAGTGAGCCGGTCGGGCTACACCTTC	CARVSRSGYTF
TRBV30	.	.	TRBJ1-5	TGTGCCTGGAGTGTAGGGGTCAATCAGCCCCAGCATTTT	CAWSVGVNQPQHF
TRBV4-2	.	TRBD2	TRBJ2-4	TGTGCCAGCAGCCAAGATGTGGGACTAGCGGGCGGGTTTCAGTACTTC	CASSQDVGLAGGFQYF
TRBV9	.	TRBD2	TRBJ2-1	TGTGCCAGCAGCGTAGGGGGACTAGCGGGGAATGAGCAGTTCTTC	CASSVGGLAGNEQFF
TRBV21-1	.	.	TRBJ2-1	TGTGCCAGCAGCAACCCGGGACAGGGCCCCGGTCTTACGGGGGCTAGCGGGGGGGAAGAGCAGTTCTTC	CASSNPGQGPGLTGASGGEEQFF
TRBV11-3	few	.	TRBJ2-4	TGTGCCAGCAGCTCCAGGGACACGTACATTCAGTACTTC	CASSSRDTYIQYF
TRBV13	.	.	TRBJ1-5	TGTGCCAGCAGCTTCTTTAATCAGCCCCAGCATTTT	CASSFFNQPQHF
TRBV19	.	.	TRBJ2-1	TGTGCCAGTAGTATTGGTAGAAACAATGAGCAGTTCTTC	CASSIGRNNEQFF
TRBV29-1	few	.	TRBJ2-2	TGCAGCGTTGTTGAGCCCTACGCGAGGCCTCGTGGGGAGCTGTTTTTT	CSVVEPYARPRGELFF
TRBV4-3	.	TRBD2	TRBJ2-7	TGCGCCAGCAGCCAAGAGACGATCCTAGCGGATTACGAGCAGTACTTC	CASSQETILADYEQYF
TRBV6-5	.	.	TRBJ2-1	TGTGCCAGCAGTTTATCAACAGGGAACAATGAGCAGTTCTTC	CASSLSTGNNEQFF
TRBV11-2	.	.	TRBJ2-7	TGTGCCAGCAGCTTAGATCTTGCGGGCACCTCCTACGAGCAGTACTTC	CASSLDLAGTSYEQYF
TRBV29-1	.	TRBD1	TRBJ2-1	TGCAGCGTTGTAAGAGACAGGGGCTACAATGAGCAGTTCTTC	CSVVRDRGYNEQFF
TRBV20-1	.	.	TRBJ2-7	TGCAGTGCTAGAGCACAATACGAGCAGTACTTC	CSARAQYEQYF
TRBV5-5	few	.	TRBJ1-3	TGTGCCAGCAGCTTTGGGCAGCCTGGAAACACCATATATTTT	CASSFGQPGNTIYF
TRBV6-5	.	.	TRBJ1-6	TGTGCCAGGATAGTAGGGGTGGATTCACCCCTCCACTTT	CARIVGVDSPLHF
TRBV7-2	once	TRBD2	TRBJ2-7	TGTGCCAGCAGCTTTGGACTAGGCCCCTCCTACGAGCAGTACTTC	CASSFGLGPSYEQYF
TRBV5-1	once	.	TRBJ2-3	TGCGCCAGCAGCTTGGTGGGGGGAACTAGCACAGATACGCAGTATTTT	CASSLVGGTSTDTQYF
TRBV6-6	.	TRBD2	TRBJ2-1	TGTGCCAGCAAGGCGGGGGATGGATGGAATGAGCAGTTCTTC	CASKAGDGWNEQFF
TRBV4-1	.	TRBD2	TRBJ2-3	TGCGCCAGCAGCCAAGTAATAATAGCGGGGAGGGATACGCAGTATTTT	CASSQVIIAGRDTQYF
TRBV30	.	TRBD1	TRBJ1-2	TGTGCCTGGGGAGGACAGGGTAACTATGGCTACACCTTC	CAWGGQGNYGYTF
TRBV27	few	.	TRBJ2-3	TGTGCCAGCAGTTCTGGGGGGACGCAGTATTTT	CASSSGGTQYF
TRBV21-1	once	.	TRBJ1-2	TGTGCCAGCAGCAAAATTCCGGGACGGAATATCCAGGGGCAGGGGGTTTCATATGGCTACACCTTC	CASSKIPGRNIQGQGVSYGYTF
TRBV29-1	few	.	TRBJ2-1	TGCAGCGTCGACTGGCGAAATGAGCAGTTCTTC	CSVDWRNEQFF
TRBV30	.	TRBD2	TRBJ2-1	TGTGCCTGGGACGGACTAGCGGGAAATGAGCAGTTCTTC	CAWDGLAGNEQFF
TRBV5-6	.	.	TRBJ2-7	TGTGCCAGCAGCTTGGGGGTCCCGGAGGACTACGAGCAGTACTTC	CASSLGVPEDYEQYF
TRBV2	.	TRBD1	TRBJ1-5	TGTGCCAGCAGCCCCGGGACAGGGGGCGCACAGCCCCAGCATTTT	CASSPGTGGAQPQHF
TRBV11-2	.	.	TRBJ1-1	TGTGCCAGCAGCTTAGGGGCGGGGGCTGGGAACACTGAAGCTTTCTTT	CASSLGAGAGNTEAFF
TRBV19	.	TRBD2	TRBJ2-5	TGTGCCAGTGGCGCTTCCGGACTAGCGGGATTAGAGACCCAGTACTTC	CASGASGLAGLETQYF
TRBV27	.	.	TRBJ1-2	TGTGCCAGCAGGAACTCACAGGGAGCTAACTATGGCTACACCTTC	CASRNSQGANYGYTF
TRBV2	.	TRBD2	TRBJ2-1	TGTGCCAGCCTACTAGCGGGGTACAATGAGCAGTTCTTC	CASLLAGYNEQFF
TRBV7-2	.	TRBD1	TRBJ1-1	TGTGCCAGCAGCGACAGGGTAGCCACTGAAGCTTTCTTT	CASSDRVATEAFF
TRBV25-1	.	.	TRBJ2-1	TGTGCCAGCAGTGATATACGGGGGAACTCCTACAATGAGCAGTTCTTC	CASSDIRGNSYNEQFF
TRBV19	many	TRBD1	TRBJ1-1	TGTGCCAGTAGAACAGGGGGGAACACTGAAGCTTTCTTT	CASRTGGNTEAFF
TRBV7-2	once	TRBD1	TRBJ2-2	TGTGCCAGCAGCCCCGGACAGGGCGGGCTGTTTTTT	CASSPGQGGLFF
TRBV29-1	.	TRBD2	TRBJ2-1	TGCAGCGTTGCGAAACTAGCGGGAGGGGTTAATGAGCAGTTCTTC	CSVAKLAGGVNEQFF
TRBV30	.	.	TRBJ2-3	TGTGCCTGGAGTGTACAGTCAGGGCCCGCGGGGACGCAGTATTTT	CAWSVQSGPAGTQYF
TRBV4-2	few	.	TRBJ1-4	TGTGCCAGCAGCCAAGATTCAGGTGAAAAACTGTTTTTT	CASSQDSGEKLFF
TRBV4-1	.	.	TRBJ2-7	TGCGCCAGCAGCCTATACACTAGTGCCGAGCAGTACTTC	CASSLYTSAEQYF
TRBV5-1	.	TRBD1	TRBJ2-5	TGCGCCAGCAGCTTACCCGGGACAGGTTTCCAAGAGACCCAGTACTTC	CASSLPGTGFQETQYF
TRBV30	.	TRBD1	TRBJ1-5	TGTGCCTGGACTGCGGGACAGGGGATTCGGAGCAATCAGCCCCAGCATTTT	CAWTAGQGIRSNQPQHF
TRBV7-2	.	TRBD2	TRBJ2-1	TGTGCCAGCAGCTTAGCCCAGACTAGCGGCTATGAGCAGTTCTTC	CASSLAQTSGYEQFF
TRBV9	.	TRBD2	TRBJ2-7	TGTGCCAGCAGCTCAGGGACTAGCGGGAGCCACGAGCAGTACTTC	CASSSGTSGSHEQYF
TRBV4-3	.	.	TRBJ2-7	TGCGCCAGCAGCCAAGAGAGGCGGTCCTACGAGCAGTACTTC	CASSQERRSYEQYF
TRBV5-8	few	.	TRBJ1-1	TGTGCCAGCAGCTTGACGGTTTTGGCTTTCTTT	CASSLTVLAFF
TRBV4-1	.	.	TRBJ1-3	TGCGCCAGCAGCGTCACAGCCGCTGGAAACACCATATATTTT	CASSVTAAGNTIYF